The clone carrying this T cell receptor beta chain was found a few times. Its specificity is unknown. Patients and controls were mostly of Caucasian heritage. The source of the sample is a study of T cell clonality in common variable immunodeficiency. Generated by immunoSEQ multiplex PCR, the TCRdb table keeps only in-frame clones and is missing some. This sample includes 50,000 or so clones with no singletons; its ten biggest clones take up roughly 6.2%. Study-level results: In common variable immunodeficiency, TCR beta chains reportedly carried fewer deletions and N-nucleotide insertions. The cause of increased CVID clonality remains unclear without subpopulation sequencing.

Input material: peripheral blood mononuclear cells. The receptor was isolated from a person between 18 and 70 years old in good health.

CDR3 DNA (partial): TGTGCCAGCTCACCGGGTACAGGCCCGAACTACGAG. Its translation is CASSPGTGPNYE. The CDR3, in full, reads CASSPGTGPNYEQYF. The rearrangement uses TRBV18 and TRBJ2-7; possible D gene TRBD1, 5 bases. The read ends 3 residues early relative to the CDR3; the germline J gene fills the gap. Germline loops: CDR1 KGHSH, CDR2 LQKENI. Trimming pared 3 bases from V and 3 bases from J, leaving 15 bases between. This CDR3 is built from 15 residues.